Listed here are 30 T cell receptor beta chains from one sample, sequenced in a study of T cells in Graves' hyperthyroidism and ophthalmopathy. Authors of the study amplified TCR beta CDR3 regions from RNA transcripts. TCR CDR3 underwent first-round RT-PCR with the HTBI primer set. Each CDR3 protein is one row after TCRdb ran MiXCR on the multiplex PCR reads. This sample has 500,000 to 650,000 distinct CDR3 sequences, with approximately 48% found just once. Sequenced material: peripheral blood or thyroid tissue (not recorded which). The receptors here all came from an adult woman with Graves' disease, either hyperthyroidism or ophthalmopathy (not recorded which).

This clonotype was observed a few times. V and J are TRBV5-4 and TRBJ1-6; 7 nucleotides match TRBD1. Germline lookup yields CDR1 SGHNT and CDR2 YYREEE (reference sequence). V was clipped by 1 base and J by 7 bases; unmatched bases: 8. This CDR3 is built from 16 residues. The CDR3 reads CASSLKGAIRNSPLHF. The CDR3 nucleotides are TGTGCCAGCAGCTTGAAGGGGGCGATTAGGAATTCACCCCTCCACTTT.

The rearrangement uses TRBV7-8 and TRBJ2-7; 8 bases agree with TRBD2. This CDR3 spans 15 amino acids. Germline V gene sequence: CDR1 SGHVS, CDR2 FQNEAQ. V dropped 6 bases and J dropped 7; count of bases not matched to a gene: 14. The CDR3 loop is CASSSSTGTRSEQYF. The CDR3, as DNA: TGTGCCAGCAGTTCAAGTACCGGGACTAGAAGTGAGCAGTACTTC.

The chain has TRBV5-4 and TRBJ1-4, with D hard to call. CDR3 size: 14 residues. The germline V gene has CDR1 SGHNT and CDR2 YYREEE (reference sequence). The ends were cut back, 3 bases at V and 8 bases at J, with 14 bases in the middle. CDR3 protein: CASSSTGNYEKLFF. The CDR3 region has the DNA TGTGCCAGCAGCTCTACCGGGAACTACGAAAAACTGTTTTTT.

The chain recombines TRBV3-1 with TRBJ2-7; no reliable D call. The CDR3 totals 13 residues. The V end was cut by 4 bases, the J end by 5 bases, with 12 bases between. In germline, CDR1 is LGHDT, CDR2 YNNKEL (reference sequence). The CDR3 spells CASSLLSGNEQYF. The DNA for the CDR3 is TGTGCCAGCAGCCTTCTAAGTGGGAACGAGCAGTACTTC.

This chain links TRBV7-9 with TRBJ1-4, with D unclear. V lost 0 bases to trimming and J lost 10 bases, with 12 bases between them. CDR1 SEHNR and CDR2 FQNEAQ come from the germline V gene (reference sequence). This CDR3 is built from 14 residues. The CDR3: CASSLAGNEGKLFF. Here the CDR3 DNA reads TGTGCCAGCAGCTTAGCGGGGAATGAAGGAAAACTGTTTTTT.

The V gene is TRBV29-1, the J gene TRBJ2-5, with 9 bases matching TRBD2. V trimming: 4 bases; J trimming: 5 bases; junction bases outside the gene matches: 11. Germline lookup yields CDR1 SQVTM and CDR2 ANQGSEA. CDR3 length: 15 amino acids. The CDR3 nucleotides read TGCAGCGTTGCAATGGTAGCGGGAGCTCGGGAGACCCAGTACTTC. Encoded protein: CSVAMVAGARETQYF.

The chain employs TRBV24-1 and TRBJ1-6; D is unresolved. V lost 6 bases to trimming and J lost 7 bases, with 15 bases between them. The CDR3 totals 15 residues. The V gene's germline CDR1 is KGHDR and CDR2 SFDVKD. The CDR3 DNA is TGTGCCACCAGTTCCGGTCGAGGAGTGAATTCACCCCTCCACTTT. It codes for CATSSGRGVNSPLHF.

On this clonotype: It may be a read error: a sequence one base away is much more abundant. V is TRBV4-2 and J is TRBJ2-7; D not certain. The closer fit of TRBJ2-1 to the DNA end suggests the J call may be wrong. Looked up from germline, CDR1 is LGHNA and CDR2 is YNFKEQ. This CDR3 has 14 residues. The DNA for the CDR3 is TGTGCCAGCAGCCAAGGGCTGAGAGCAGACGAGCAGTTCTTC. This codes for CASSQGLRADEQFF.

This clonotype was counted at least ten times. V and J are TRBV2 and TRBJ2-2, with D unresolved. Deletions cut 4 bases from V and 5 bases from J, with 8 bases between. This CDR3 spans 13 amino acids. Germline loops: CDR1 SNHLY, CDR2 FYNNEI. CDR3 region: CASSVRVTGELFF. In nucleotides, the CDR3 is TGTGCCAGCAGTGTCCGGGTTACCGGGGAGCTGTTTTTT.

The sample holds a few counts of this clonotype. A read error may explain this, as a much larger clone is one base away. The V and J genes are TRBV29-1 and TRBJ2-7; D unclear. The V end lost 7 bases, the J end lost 3 bases, and 31 bases lay between the germline ends. The CDR3 covers 18 residues. Germline CDR1 and CDR2: SQVTM and ANQGSEA. CDR3 nucleotides: TGCAGCGCTGTCAAATTAAAGATGGAAAAACCGCCTTTCTACGAGCAGTACTTC. This translates into CSAVKLKMEKPPFYEQYF.

The chain is built from TRBV10-3 and TRBJ2-5, with TRBD2 matching 9 bases. CDR1 is ENHRY, CDR2 SYGVKD, per germline. The CDR3 runs 15 residues. The J segment lost 0 bases and the V segment lost 5 bases, leaving 4 bases of the junction unmatched. CDR3 nucleotide sequence: TGTGCCATCAGTTCCGGGACTAGCCACCAAGAGACCCAGTACTTC. It translates to CAISSGTSHQETQYF.

In this sample, this clonotype turned up many times. The chain joins TRBV5-5 to TRBJ1-1, with unresolved D. Germline CDR1 and CDR2: SGHKS and YYEKEE (reference sequence). The CDR3 length is 13 residues. With 3 bases removed from V and 4 bases from J, the gap between germline ends came to 10 bases. The CDR3 DNA reads TGTGCCAGCAGCTCAGGTGGCGCCACTGAAGCTTTCTTT. Translating it yields CASSSGGATEAFF. The variable domain in full, completed from reference TRBV5-5 and TRBJ1-1, reads DAGVTQSPTHLIKTRGQQVTLRCSPISGHKSVSWYQQVLGQGPQFIFQYYEKEERGRGNFPDRFSARQFPNYSSELNVNALLLGDSALYLCASSSGGATEAFFGQGTRLTVV.

This clonotype was detected only once. The CDR3 loop is CSAALGARGSPLHF. The CDR3 DNA sequence: TGCAGCGCCGCCTTGGGGGCAAGGGGGTCACCCCTCCACTTT. The genes are TRBV29-1 and TRBJ1-6, with D perhaps TRBD1 (6 bases). V was trimmed by 7 bases and J by 10 bases, leaving 20 bases between them. This CDR3 is 14 amino acids long. CDR1 is SQVTM and CDR2 is ANQGSEA in the germline V gene.

Ten or more counts support this clonotype. The rearrangement uses TRBV4-1 and TRBJ2-5; 13 nucleotides align to TRBD2. Germline CDR1 reads MGHRA; CDR2 reads YSYEKL. V trimming: 5 bases; J trimming: 4 bases; junction bases outside the gene matches: 4. The CDR3 is made up of 15 amino acids. The CDR3 region has the DNA TGCGCCAGCAGCGGACTAGCGGGAGAGGGAGAGACCCAGTACTTC. Encoded protein: CASSGLAGEGETQYF.

This clonotype was detected ten times or more. V gene TRBV20-1 combines with J gene TRBJ2-7, with D tentatively TRBD1 (6 bases). This CDR3 is built from 14 residues. Germline loops: CDR1 DFQATT, CDR2 SNEGSKA (reference sequence). V dropped 6 bases and J dropped 6 bases, with 21 bases sitting between them. The CDR3 nucleotides are TGCAGTGCCCCAATCCAGGGGAGTACCCGCGAGCAGTACTTC. It encodes CSAPIQGSTREQYF.

V and J are TRBV29-1 and TRBJ1-1, with D perhaps matching TRBD1 (6 bases). V was trimmed by 1 base and J by 12 bases, leaving 18 bases between them. This CDR3 is built from 13 residues. Germline V lookup: CDR1 SQVTM, CDR2 ANQGSEA. The CDR3 sequence is CSVEGQDSLRTFF. As DNA, the CDR3 is TGCAGCGTTGAAGGGCAGGACAGCTTGCGAACTTTCTTT. Full variable domain (missing parts from reference TRBV29-1 and TRBJ1-1): SAVISQKPSRDICQRGTSLTIQCQVDSQVTMMFWYRQQPGQSLTLIATANQGSEATYESGFVIDKFPISRPNLTFSTLTVSNMSPEDSSIYLCSVEGQDSLRTFFGQGTRLTVV.

About this clonotype: It may be a read error: a sequence one base away is much more abundant. The CDR3 loop is CASSLDWGQRTEAFF. Written as DNA, the CDR3 is TGTGCCAGCAGCTTGGACTGGGGCCAAAGGACTGAAGCTTTCTTT. The rearrangement links TRBV5-6 to TRBJ1-1; a possible D gene is TRBD1 (5 bases). The V end was cut by 0 bases, the J end by 5 bases, with 14 bases between. The germline gives CDR1 SGHDT, CDR2 YYEEEE. This CDR3 comprises 15 residues.

This clonotype was seen a few times. Its ends do not fully match the called genes, so a read error is possible. The chain combines TRBV7-3 with TRBJ2-3, with 12 positions matching TRBD2. The CDR3 is 16 amino acids. The germline V gene encodes CDR1 SGHTA and CDR2 FQGTGA. CDR3 sequence (DNA): TGTGCCAGCAGCCCTGGGGCTAGCGGGAGGGCCGGAAAAATTGATTTT. Translation: CASSPGASGRAGKIDF.

This clonotype came up many times. The chain joins TRBV2 to TRBJ1-5; possibly TRBD1 for D (6 bases). V shed 7 bases and J shed 4 bases, with 14 bases lying between them. The CDR3 has 14 amino acids. Germline-derived CDR1 and CDR2 are SNHLY and FYNNEI. The CDR3 is CASNRDTPNQPQHF. CDR3 DNA sequence: TGTGCCAGCAATAGGGACACCCCGAATCAGCCCCAGCATTTT.

The rearrangement joins TRBV5-5 to TRBJ1-2, with D possibly TRBD1 on 6 matching bases. The V end was cut by 1 base, the J end by 5 bases, with 18 bases between. CDR1 is SGHKS, CDR2 YYEKEE, per germline (reference sequence). There are 16 residues in the CDR3. CDR3 residues: CASSLYLGGPIYGYTF. CDR3 DNA: TGTGCCAGCAGCTTGTATCTAGGGGGTCCGATTTATGGCTACACCTTC.

This rearrangement joins TRBV12-3 or TRBV12-4 to TRBJ2-5; D gene ambiguous. The CDR3 length is 15 residues. V was cut by 4 bases and J by 0 bases, with 12 bases left in between. The CDR3 DNA reads TGTGCCAGCAGTTCAACCCCGGGTAACCAAGAGACCCAGTACTTC. Protein: CASSSTPGNQETQYF.

This chain uses TRBV27 with TRBJ2-7, with D uncertain. V lost 5 bases to trimming and J lost 3 bases, with 23 bases between them. This CDR3 contains 17 residues. Looked up from germline, CDR1 is MNHEY and CDR2 is SMNVEV (reference sequence). CDR3 sequence (DNA): TGTGCCAGCAGTGACCTGAGTTCTGGGAACTATGGCTACGAGCAGTACTTC. Translated: CASSDLSSGNYGYEQYF.

The sample holds one count of this clonotype. This rearrangement joins TRBV2 to TRBJ2-6, with TRBD1 matching 9 bases. This CDR3 comprises 18 residues. V dropped 7 bases and J dropped 0; count of bases not matched to a gene: 10. From germline, CDR1 is SNHLY and CDR2 FYNNEI. CDR3 DNA sequence: TGTGCCAGCATGCCGGGACAGGGTCGGAGCTCTGGGGCCAACGTCCTGACTTTC. This sequence encodes CASMPGQGRSSGANVLTF.

This clonotype was picked up many times. This chain links TRBV19 with TRBJ2-5, with D uncertain. This CDR3 contains 14 residues. Per germline, CDR1 LNHDA and CDR2 SQIVND (reference sequence). The germline V and J ends were trimmed by 6 bases and 1 base, with 12 bases remaining between them. The CDR3 protein is CASRRGNSQETQYF. CDR3 in DNA: TGTGCCAGTAGACGTGGGAACAGCCAAGAGACCCAGTACTTC.

This clonotype was detected only a few times. The chain couples TRBV25-1 to TRBJ1-2; D gene ambiguous. This CDR3 is 14 amino acids long. Germline values: CDR1 MGHDK, CDR2 SYGVNS. V shed 4 bases and J shed 6 bases, with 15 bases lying between them. Here the CDR3 DNA reads TGTGCCAGCAGTGCCCCCAACCTACCCGATGGCTACACCTTC. Protein: CASSAPNLPDGYTF.

The chain has TRBV6-2 or TRBV6-3 and TRBJ2-5; TRBD2 agrees at 9 bases. The V gene's germline CDR1 is MNHEY and CDR2 SVGEGT. This CDR3 contains 15 residues. J lost 4 bases, V lost 4 bases, and 7 bases had no gene match. The CDR3 here is CASSFLTSGGETQYF. CDR3 coding DNA: TGTGCCAGCAGTTTCCTGACTAGCGGCGGAGAGACCCAGTACTTC.

This clonotype was recorded many times. The chain has TRBV14 and TRBJ2-7; D gene unclear. The CDR3 extends over 11 amino acids. V lost 4 bases and J lost 2, with 3 bases in between. The germline V gene encodes CDR1 SGHDN and CDR2 FVKESK. The CDR3 sequence: CASSPPYEQYF. The CDR3 nucleotides are TGTGCCAGCAGCCCTCCCTACGAGCAGTACTTC.

The V and J genes are TRBV20-1 and TRBJ2-5, with a tentative D call TRBD1 (6 bases). Germline V gene sequence: CDR1 DFQATT, CDR2 SNEGSKA (reference sequence). Trimming removed 1 base from V and 0 bases from J, with 9 bases in between. This CDR3 spans 14 amino acids. For the CDR3, the DNA is TGCAGTGCTAGAGTAGGGGGATACCAAGAGACCCAGTACTTC. Amino acid sequence: CSARVGGYQETQYF.

This chain connects TRBV7-2 to TRBJ1-4, with D unresolved. Trimming removed 1 base from V and 5 bases from J, with 14 bases in between. Germline-derived CDR1 and CDR2 are SGHTA and FQGNSA. The length of the CDR3 is 16 residues. The DNA of the CDR3 is TGTGCCAGCAGCTTAGACGCGGGCAGGAGGAATGAAAAACTGTTTTTT. Its translation is CASSLDAGRRNEKLFF.

The CDR3 DNA reads as TGTGCCAGCAGCGTCTCGTGGGCAGGGGGATGGAACACTGAAGCTTTCTTT. Translating it yields CASSVSWAGGWNTEAFF. V gene TRBV9 combines with J gene TRBJ1-1, with 7 nucleotides matching TRBD1. Trimming at V came to 2 bases and at J to 1 base, leaving 11 bases not matched to a gene. Germline lookup yields CDR1 SGDLS and CDR2 YYNGEE. The CDR3 sequence is 17 residues long.